The 8 T cell receptor beta chains listed next were all sequenced from one sample in a study of blood T cell repertoires in COVID-19. Some clones are missing from TCRdb's copy, which holds only in-frame ones; the method was immunoSEQ multiplex PCR. The profile shows about 170,000 clones, about 86% of them singletons. Sequenced input: peripheral blood. These receptors originate from a human donor with acute or convalescent COVID-19. The donor label of this sample is uncertain.

The chain joins TRBV5-1 to TRBJ2-3; D is ambiguous. Trimming pared 0 bases from V and 2 bases from J, leaving 10 bases between. CDR1 and CDR2 (germline): SGHRS, YFSETQ. The CDR3 extends over 15 amino acids. The CDR3 DNA reads as TGCGCCAGCAGCTTGGAGTGGGCTACCACAGATACGCAGTATTTT. It encodes CASSLEWATTDTQYF.

A single count supports this clone. The rearrangement joins TRBV30 to TRBJ1-5, with 7 bases aligning to TRBD1. The CDR3 covers 15 residues. The trim removed 0 bases at V and 6 bases at J, leaving 8 bases unmatched. The germline CDR1 and CDR2 sequences are GTSNPN and SVGIG (reference sequence). The CDR3 DNA follows: TGTGCCTGGAGTGTACTCGGGACAGCAGGTCAGCCCCAGCATTTT. Protein product: CAWSVLGTAGQPQHF. The full variable domain, completed using reference TRBV30 and TRBJ1-5, is SQTIHQWPATLVQPVGSPLSLECTVEGTSNPNLYWYRQAAGRGLQLLFYSVGIGQISSEVPQNLSASRPQDRQFILSSKKLLLSDSGFYLCAWSVLGTAGQPQHFGDGTRLSIL.

Here the CDR3 reads CASRWTSGTGELFF. The DNA for the CDR3 is TGCGCCAGCAGATGGACTAGCGGCACCGGGGAGCTGTTTTTT. The chain recombines TRBV5-1 with TRBJ2-2; TRBD2 agrees at 10 bases. Germline CDR1 and CDR2: SGHRS and YFSETQ. The CDR3 runs 14 residues. J lost 4 bases, V lost 5 bases, and 2 bases had no gene match.

This rearrangement joins TRBV19 to TRBJ2-5; 10 bases are a match to TRBD2. The germline CDR1 and CDR2 sequences are LNHDA and SQIVND (reference sequence). This CDR3 contains 17 residues. The CDR3 nucleotides read TGTGCTTCTGGAGCGGGGGGGTTTATTGGAGGGCAAGAGACCCAGTACTTC. It specifies CASGAGGFIGGQETQYF.

The DNA of the CDR3 is TGTGCCAGCAGTTTGGACAGAGGGGAGACCCAGTACTTC. This encodes CASSLDRGETQYF. The chain combines TRBV6-6 with TRBJ2-5; a possible D gene is TRBD1 (6 bases). The CDR3 contains 13 residues. Between the trimmed V and J ends, which lost 4 bases and 5 bases, there was a span of 11 bases. Per the germline V gene, CDR1 is MNHNY and CDR2 is SVGAGI (reference sequence).

The chain carries TRBV27 and TRBJ1-1, with 7 nucleotides matching TRBD1. With V trimmed by 5 bases and J by 11 bases, 20 bases remained unmatched. This CDR3 region has 16 residues. Germline-derived CDR1 and CDR2 are MNHEY and SMNVEV (reference sequence). CDR3 bases: TGTGCCAGCAGTCCAATTACAGGGGCGCGGCGTTCCCTGGCTTTCTTT. Protein sequence: CASSPITGARRSLAFF.

This clone came up once. CDR3 region: CASGAYQETQYF. The CDR3 nucleotides are TGTGCCAGCGGGGCGTACCAAGAGACCCAGTACTTC. The chain recombines TRBV12-3 or TRBV12-4 with TRBJ2-5, with D tentatively TRBD1 (5 bases). Trimming cost V 8 bases and J 0 bases, with 7 bases left between them. The CDR3 has 12 residues.

The genes are TRBV19 and TRBJ1-4; the D is unclear. Trimming pared 6 bases from V and 6 bases from J, leaving 17 bases between. The CDR3 extends over 15 amino acids. Germline loops: CDR1 LNHDA, CDR2 SQIVND (reference sequence). CDR3 coding DNA: TGTGCCAGTAGCAGGTTACGGAAGCCCGATGAAAAACTGTTTTTT. Translating gives CASSRLRKPDEKLFF.